This T cell receptor beta chain was recovered during a study of T-cell memory formation after mild COVID-19. About the study: TCR clusters were largely donor specific. Study observations and caveats: The main location of contracting CD4+ clones was CM and EM, and that of contracting CD8+ clones was EMRA.

Trimming took off 4 bases at V and 4 bases at J, with 7 bases between the two ends. CDR1 MNHEY and CDR2 SVGAGI come from the germline V gene. There are 13 residues in the CDR3. MiXCR was run by TCRdb on the 5' RACE reads, yielding one entry per CDR3 protein. The sample holds approximately 500,000 distinct CDR3 sequences; nearly 25% are singletons and the top ten take roughly an eighth. This clonotype was detected ten times or more. Its antigen is currently unknown. This rearrangement joins TRBV6-5 to TRBJ2-2; either TRBD1 or TRBD2 may supply D (5 bases each). Source material: PBMCs or a T cell subset sorted from them (not recorded which). The source is an adult woman who had mild COVID-19 (a few samples of this study predate the infection). Cell type and time point are not known. CDR3 loop: CASSWGFTGELFF. The CDR3 DNA reads as TGTGCCAGCAGTTGGGGGTTCACCGGGGAGCTGTTTTTT.